One sample yielded the 5 T cell receptor beta chains listed below, sequenced in a study of T cell changes during pregnancy in multiple sclerosis. Clones were sequenced by immunoSEQ multiplex PCR, and TCRdb holds only the in-frame ones, with some missing. The sample holds 60,000 to 65,000 clones, roughly 90% seen once. Sample: peripheral blood, taken in the second trimester of pregnancy. Source of these receptors: a female donor in good health, enrolled as a control in a pregnancy study.

The V call is TRBV25-1, the J call TRBJ2-7; TRBD1 is a possible D gene (6 bases). Germline V gene sequence: CDR1 MGHDK, CDR2 SYGVNS. V was trimmed by 7 bases and J by 4 bases, leaving 26 bases between them. The CDR3 spans 17 residues. CDR3 sequence: CASIAEDRSSRLYEQYF. In DNA form, the CDR3 reads TGTGCCAGCATCGCCGAGGACAGATCCTCCCGCCTTTACGAGCAGTACTTC.

The J gene is TRBJ2-5, the V gene TRBV20-1, with D possibly matching TRBD1 (5 bases). The CDR3 sequence is 11 residues long. Deletions cut 4 bases from V and 2 bases from J, with 5 bases between. In germline, CDR1 is DFQATT, CDR2 SNEGSKA (reference sequence). The DNA of the CDR3 is TGCAGTGCTAAGGGGCAAGAGACCCAGTACTTC. Its translation: CSAKGQETQYF.

The CDR3 DNA reads TGTGCCAGCAGTAGCCAACTAGCGGGAGGGCGTTCCGGTACGCAGTATTTT. It codes for CASSSQLAGGRSGTQYF. The rearrangement links TRBV27 to TRBJ2-3; 13 bases match TRBD2. Losses at the gene ends were 5 bases for V and 8 bases for J; bases not matched to a gene: 13. This CDR3 is built from 17 residues. CDR1 MNHEY and CDR2 SMNVEV come from the germline V gene (reference sequence).

This clone was seen just once. The chain couples TRBV15 to TRBJ2-7; TRBD2 aligns across 8 bases. Germline trimming cut 6 bases from V and 2 bases from J; bases unmatched to any gene: 3. The CDR3 is 13 residues long. The germline V gene has CDR1 LNHNV and CDR2 YYDKDF (reference sequence). The CDR3 DNA reads TGTGCCACCAGTAGCGGGATCGCCTACGAGCAGTACTTC. Amino acid sequence: CATSSGIAYEQYF.

This chain links TRBV29-1 with TRBJ2-7; 7 nucleotides agree with TRBD2. With 8 bases clipped from V and 1 base from J, the junction kept 8 bases outside the gene matches. This CDR3 has 13 residues. CDR1 and CDR2 (germline): SQVTM, ANQGSEA. Here the CDR3 reads CSTSAGRSYEQYF. CDR3 sequence (DNA): TGCAGCACTTCAGCGGGACGTTCCTACGAGCAGTACTTC.